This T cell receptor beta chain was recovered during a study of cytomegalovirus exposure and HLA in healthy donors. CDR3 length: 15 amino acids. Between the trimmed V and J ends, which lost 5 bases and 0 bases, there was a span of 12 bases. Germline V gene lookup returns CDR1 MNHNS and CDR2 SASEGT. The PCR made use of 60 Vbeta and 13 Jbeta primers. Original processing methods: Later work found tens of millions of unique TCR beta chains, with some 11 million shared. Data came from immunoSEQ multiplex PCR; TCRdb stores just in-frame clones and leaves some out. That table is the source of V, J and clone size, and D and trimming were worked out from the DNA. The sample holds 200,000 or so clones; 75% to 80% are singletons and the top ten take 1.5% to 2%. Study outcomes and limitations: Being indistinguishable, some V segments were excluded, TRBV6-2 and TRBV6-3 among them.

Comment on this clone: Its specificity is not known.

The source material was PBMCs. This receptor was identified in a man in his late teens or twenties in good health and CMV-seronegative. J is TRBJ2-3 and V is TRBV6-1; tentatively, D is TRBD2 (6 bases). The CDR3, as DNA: TGTGCCAGCAGTTTAGAGCGGGTGAGCACAGATACGCAGTATTTT. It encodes CASSLERVSTDTQYF.